These 8 T cell receptor beta chains came from one sample sequenced in a study of cytomegalovirus exposure and HLA in healthy donors. The primer mix had 60 Vbeta and 13 Jbeta primers. Assay: immunoSEQ multiplex PCR; the TCRdb copy retains only in-frame clones and omits some. The sample records 75,000 to 100,000 clones, roughly 79% being singletons. The sequenced sample was PBMCs. These receptors were obtained from a woman between 70 and 85 years old in good health and CMV-seropositive.

CDR3 DNA sequence: TGTGCCAGCAGCTTGGGGACGCGGGGGATCACAGATACGCAGTATTTT. Protein: CASSLGTRGITDTQYF. The J gene is TRBJ2-3, the V gene TRBV7-2; TRBD2 matches at 7 bases. Per germline, CDR1 SGHTA and CDR2 FQGNSA. With 3 bases clipped from V and 2 bases from J, the junction kept 8 bases outside the gene matches. This CDR3 has 16 residues.

The chain recombines TRBV28 with TRBJ2-1; 10 bases map to TRBD1. Germline V gene lookup returns CDR1 MDHEN and CDR2 SYDVKM. J was trimmed by 8 bases and V by 6 bases; bases with no gene match: 13. This CDR3 has 16 residues. CDR3 DNA sequence: TGTGCCAGCAGAACCCCCGGACAGGGGGTTTCGGATGAGCAGTTCTTC. This encodes CASRTPGQGVSDEQFF.

This clone is a singleton in its sample. V usage is TRBV5-1 and J usage is TRBJ2-7; 7 bases are a match to TRBD1. This CDR3 comprises 13 residues. The trim removed 5 bases at V and 6 bases at J, leaving 8 bases unmatched. Germline V gives CDR1 SGHRS, CDR2 YFSETQ. CDR3 in amino acids: CASSYTGAGEQYF. For the CDR3, the DNA is TGCGCCAGCAGTTATACAGGGGCGGGCGAGCAGTACTTC.

The CDR3 region is CASTRGGSRYEQYF. For the CDR3, the DNA is TGTGCCAGCACAAGGGGCGGGAGCCGATACGAGCAGTACTTC. The V gene is TRBV7-9, the J gene TRBJ2-7, with TRBD2 identical over 7 bases. This CDR3 contains 14 residues. The germline V gene encodes CDR1 SEHNR and CDR2 FQNEAQ (reference sequence). The V and J ends lost 7 bases and 4 bases, in that order; junction bases with no gene match: 10.

The chain uses TRBV7-2 and TRBJ2-7; D call uncertain. The V end was cut by 5 bases, the J end by 3 bases, with 5 bases between. In germline, CDR1 is SGHTA, CDR2 FQGNSA. CDR3 length equals 11 residues. The CDR3 DNA is TGTGCCAGCAGCATGAGCTACGAGCAGTACTTC. It specifies CASSMSYEQYF.

This clone was observed once. The chain couples TRBV28 to TRBJ2-6; perhaps TRBD2 as D (6 bases). V was clipped by 7 bases and J by 2 bases, with 12 bases between them. This CDR3 contains 15 residues. Germline values: CDR1 MDHEN, CDR2 SYDVKM. The CDR3 DNA is TGTGCCAGCACCCCGCGGGGCACTGGGGCCAACGTCCTGACTTTC. Protein sequence: CASTPRGTGANVLTF.

This chain uses TRBV27 with TRBJ2-1, with TRBD2 matching 10 bases. From germline, CDR1 is MNHEY and CDR2 SMNVEV (reference sequence). After removal of 7 bases from V and 8 bases from J, the junction contained 14 bases not matched to a gene. The CDR3 runs to 16 residues. CDR3 loop: CASISHGGSGRDEQFF. The CDR3 DNA reads as TGTGCCAGCATTTCCCATGGGGGAAGCGGGAGGGATGAGCAGTTCTTC.

This chain uses TRBV5-1 with TRBJ1-2; perhaps TRBD1 as D (5 bases). Germline lookup yields CDR1 SGHRS and CDR2 YFSETQ. V was pared by 7 bases and J by 7 bases, with 20 bases between. This CDR3 region has 14 residues. CDR3 loop: CASRSRQGVVGYTF. CDR3 coding DNA: TGCGCCAGCCGGTCGCGGCAAGGGGTCGTTGGCTACACCTTC.